One sample yielded the 8 T cell receptor beta chains listed below, sequenced in a study of shared clonotypes between healthy human individuals. The protocol was immunoSEQ multiplex PCR, while the TCRdb copy is restricted to in-frame clones and leaves out a portion. The table shows some 550,000 clones, with more than 95% occurring only once. What was sequenced was naive CD4+ T cells sorted from blood. Subset defined: CD45RA+ positively selected. The receptor source for this set is a woman aged 25 to 39 in good health.

The chain combines TRBV11-3 with TRBJ1-1; 7 nucleotides match TRBD1. The V gene's germline CDR1 is SGHNT and CDR2 YENEEA. Unmatched junction bases numbered 13, after V lost 2 bases and J lost 1 base. This CDR3 spans 18 amino acids. CDR3 loop: CASSLLLTGSFTNTEAFF. In DNA form, the CDR3 reads TGTGCCAGCAGCTTATTGTTGACAGGGAGTTTCACGAACACTGAAGCTTTCTTT.

V is TRBV2 and J is TRBJ2-1; 8 positions agree with TRBD1. The V gene's germline CDR1 is SNHLY and CDR2 FYNNEI. The junction had 9 bases not matched to a gene; V was cut back by 6 bases and J by 5 bases. This CDR3 region has 15 residues. The CDR3 DNA reads TGTGCCAGCAGACCCAAGACAGGGGCCAACAATGAGCAGTTCTTC. This sequence encodes CASRPKTGANNEQFF.

This chain joins TRBV5-4 and TRBJ2-1; the D call may be TRBD1 or TRBD2 (5 bases each). Germline V gives CDR1 SGHNT, CDR2 YYREEE (reference sequence). The CDR3 contains 15 residues. The germline V and J ends were trimmed by 4 bases and 3 bases, with 14 bases remaining between them. The CDR3 loop reads CASSLGTVGYNEQFF. DNA of the CDR3: TGTGCCAGCAGCCTCGGGACGGTTGGCTACAATGAGCAGTTCTTC.

This chain connects TRBV6-1 to TRBJ2-3, with 10 bases that match TRBD2. V dropped 5 bases and J dropped 2; count of bases not matched to a gene: 4. Germline V gene sequence: CDR1 MNHNS, CDR2 SASEGT. This CDR3 comprises 15 residues. CDR3 sequence (DNA): TGTGCCAGCAGTCCACTAGCGGGATTCACAGATACGCAGTATTTT. The encoded protein is CASSPLAGFTDTQYF.

The chain is built from TRBV4-2 and TRBJ2-5; D not certain. This CDR3 is 13 amino acids long. Looked up from germline, CDR1 is LGHNA and CDR2 is YNFKEQ. V was cut by 1 base and J by 5 bases, with 8 bases left in between. CDR3 DNA sequence: TGTGCCAGCAGCCAAGTTGGGCGTGAGACCCAGTACTTC. Residues: CASSQVGRETQYF.

In DNA, the CDR3 is TGTGCCAGCAGCCTCGCGGGGGCTGAAGCTTTCTTT. It specifies CASSLAGAEAFF. The genes are TRBV7-9 and TRBJ1-1; D possibly corresponds to TRBD1 (5 bases). This CDR3 contains 12 residues. Germline CDR1 is SEHNR and CDR2 is FQNEAQ (reference sequence). V gave up 5 bases and J gave up 6 bases, with 10 bases separating them.

As for this clone: This specimen includes other DNA sequences encoding the same CDR3. The chain uses TRBV10-3 and TRBJ1-1; D ambiguous. Germline V gives CDR1 ENHRY, CDR2 SYGVKD. This CDR3 has 12 amino acids. V lost 3 bases and J 2 bases, leaving 4 bases between the germline ends. For the CDR3, the DNA is TGTGCCATCAGTGACCGAAACACTGAAGCTTTCTTT. It encodes CAISDRNTEAFF.

The chain's CDR3 is CASRLTDFNEQFF. CDR3 DNA: TGTGCCAGCAGGCTGACAGATTTCAATGAGCAGTTCTTC. The chain combines TRBV27 with TRBJ2-1, with TRBD1 as a possible D gene (5 bases). Germline assignment: CDR1 MNHEY and CDR2 SMNVEV (reference sequence). There are 13 residues in the CDR3. V lost 6 bases to trimming and J lost 6 bases, with 12 bases between them.